This entry concerns a single T cell receptor beta chain. Other DNA sequences in this sample translate to the same CDR3. The sample belongs to a study of blood T cell repertoires in COVID-19. Turning to the study itself: The United States, Italy and Spain provided the acute and convalescent COVID-19 samples. PBMCs, B-cell-depleted T cells, or T cells provided the cDNA or gDNA that made up the material.

Germline V lookup: CDR1 LNHDA, CDR2 SQIVND (reference sequence). The CDR3 totals 15 residues. V was shortened by 6 bases and J by 0 bases, with 15 bases between the two germline ends. Authors' processing steps: Reference gene primer amplification in the assay estimated nucleated cell counts. TCRdb keeps only in-frame clones here, not all; method: immunoSEQ multiplex PCR. V and J calls plus clone size are reproduced from that table; the DNA served to infer D and trimming. This sample has around 280,000 clones, with around 85% found just once. This rearrangement joins TRBV19 to TRBJ2-7; maybe TRBD2 (7 bases). The material sequenced was peripheral blood. The TCR originated in a woman between 50 and 59 years old with active or convalescent COVID-19. The CDR3 DNA is TGTGCCAGTAGGCGCGGGGGCGGAAGCTCCTACGAGCAGTACTTC. It codes for CASRRGGGSSYEQYF.